This T cell receptor beta chain was sequenced in a study of regulatory and conventional T cells in RAG deficiency. Whole-study findings and limits: Patient subsets had shorter CDR3s; Omenn Treg-Tconv overlap exceeded 75%.

Sequencing used immunoSEQ multiplex PCR; TCRdb keeps in-frame clones, though not all of them. The data show some 8,800 clones, around 94% seen once. The CDR3 extends over 15 amino acids. V was pared by 3 bases and J by 0 bases, with 10 bases between. CDR1 is SGDLS and CDR2 is YYNGEE in the germline V gene. Genomic DNA came from blood conventional CD4+ T cells gated CD25-low CD127-high. With regard to this clone: Its target is unknown.

The chain is built from TRBV9 and TRBJ2-1; the D gene is possibly TRBD2 (5 bases). The receptor was derived from a human donor with RAG deficiency presenting as severe combined immunodeficiency. The sequencing sample was made of CD4+ effector T cells sorted from blood. The CDR3 nucleotides read TGTGCCAGCAGCGAGCGGCGTAGCTCCTACAATGAGCAGTTCTTC. It specifies CASSERRSSYNEQFF.